This TCR beta chain derives from a study of shared clonotypes between healthy human individuals. The authors divided CD4+ cells into CD45RA+ naive and CD45RA-negative memory subsets. To note about this clone: As yet, its antigen is unknown.

This CDR3 comprises 15 residues. Germline V gene data show CDR1 as SGDLS and CDR2 as YYNGEE. V was clipped by 3 bases and J by 10 bases; unmatched bases: 12. Several immunoSEQ 96-well plates shared each subset's DNA, each plate a replicate. Produced via immunoSEQ multiplex PCR; TCRdb's table is partial and in-frame only. The sample shows about 1.1 million clones, approximately 77% of them seen only once. Overall study results and limits: The rarefaction results pointed to incomplete sorted-subset sequencing despite large depth.

The material sequenced was memory CD4+ T cells from PBMCs. As to subset: CD45RA-negative fraction. The TCR was taken from a young man in good health. Some clones in this sample may be carry-over from other donors' samples. This sequence joins TRBV9 and TRBJ2-1, with TRBD2 matching over 8 bases. The CDR3 DNA follows: TGTGCCAGCAGCGCGAGGGGGACTAGTGTAAGGGAGCAGTTCTTC. This sequence encodes CASSARGTSVREQFF.